The 23 T cell receptor beta chains given below trace back to one sample, sequenced in a study of shared clonotypes between healthy human individuals. Naive CD8 cells lacked CD45RO, underwent positive selection for CCR7 and left out terminally differentiated effector memory CD45RA+ cells. Libraries were prepared by immunoSEQ multiplex PCR; TCRdb keeps only in-frame clonotypes and omits some of them. The table records 600,000 or so clones, roughly 98% of them present only once. Sample: naive CD8+ T cells sorted from blood. Every receptor here comes from a man under 40 in good health.

V gene TRBV11-2 combines with J gene TRBJ2-2; TRBD1 is a possible D gene (5 bases). CDR3 length equals 16 residues. The germline CDR1 and CDR2 sequences are SGHAT and FQNNGV. V was clipped by 5 bases and J by 4 bases, with 17 bases between them. The CDR3 spells CASSHGVGAGTGELFF. The CDR3 coding sequence is TGTGCCAGCAGCCACGGCGTTGGGGCCGGCACCGGGGAGCTGTTTTTT.

This chain connects TRBV27 to TRBJ2-1; possibly TRBD2 for D (6 bases). The CDR3 has 15 amino acids. Trimming took off 6 bases at V and 8 bases at J, with 20 bases between the two ends. Germline V gene lookup returns CDR1 MNHEY and CDR2 SMNVEV (reference sequence). The CDR3 here is CASSHGGTTWDEQFF. In DNA form, the CDR3 reads TGTGCCAGCAGCCATGGGGGGACCACCTGGGATGAGCAGTTCTTC.

In nucleotides, the CDR3 is TGTGCCAGTAGCCGTGGACAGAAGGGCACTGAAGCTTTCTTT. Translating it yields CASSRGQKGTEAFF. The chain employs TRBV19 and TRBJ1-1, with D perhaps TRBD1 (6 bases). The V and J ends lost 6 bases and 4 bases respectively, with 15 bases between them. Germline V lookup: CDR1 LNHDA, CDR2 SQIVND (reference sequence). The CDR3 is 14 residues long. Together with reference TRBV19 and TRBJ1-1, the CDR3 gives the full variable domain: DGGITQSPKYLFRKEGQNVTLSCEQNLNHDAMYWYRQDPGQGLRLIYYSQIVNDFQKGDIAEGYSVSREKKESFPLTVTSAQKNPTAFYLCASSRGQKGTEAFFGQGTRLTVV.

In this sample, this clone turned up a few times. The chain joins TRBV28 to TRBJ2-7; the D is unclear. Trimming cost V 3 bases and J 3 bases, with 6 bases left between them. CDR3 length: 12 residues. In germline, CDR1 is MDHEN, CDR2 SYDVKM. The CDR3 is CASSLPSYEQYF. CDR3 nucleotides: TGTGCCAGCAGTTTGCCGAGCTACGAGCAGTACTTC. The whole variable domain, remainder taken from reference TRBV28 and TRBJ2-7, is DVKVTQSSRYLVKRTGEKVFLECVQDMDHENMFWYRQDPGLGLRLIYFSYDVKMKEKGDIPEGYSVSREKKERFSLILESASTNQTSMYLCASSLPSYEQYFGPGTRLTVT.

This clone came up once. J is TRBJ2-1 and V is TRBV9; maybe TRBD1 (5 bases). Germline V gene lookup returns CDR1 SGDLS and CDR2 YYNGEE. This CDR3 is 17 amino acids long. V was pared by 4 bases and J by 7 bases, with 24 bases between. The CDR3 region has the DNA TGTGCCAGCAGCCCCGATAGCCGGACCTGGGCAGGGAATGAGCAGTTCTTC. This sequence encodes CASSPDSRTWAGNEQFF.

This sequence joins TRBV5-1 and TRBJ2-1; D may match TRBD1 or TRBD2 (5 bases each). Trimming took off 4 bases at V and 5 bases at J, with 16 bases between the two ends. This CDR3 region has 15 residues. The germline V gene has CDR1 SGHRS and CDR2 YFSETQ. The CDR3 DNA reads TGCGCCAGCAGCCGCCTAGAGGGGATGGACAATGAGCAGTTCTTC. Residues: CASSRLEGMDNEQFF.

The chain uses TRBV6-1 and TRBJ2-7, with D tentatively TRBD1 (5 bases). V was shortened by 2 bases and J by 3 bases, with 11 bases between the two germline ends. Germline CDR1 reads MNHNS; CDR2 reads SASEGT. The CDR3 runs 14 residues. CDR3 DNA: TGTGCCAGCAGTGAATCGCAGGGATACTACGAGCAGTACTTC. Residues: CASSESQGYYEQYF.

The chain carries TRBV7-8 and TRBJ2-5; D tentatively reads TRBD1 or TRBD2 (5 bases each). Germline CDR1 SGHVS, CDR2 FQNEAQ. Deletions cut 5 bases from V and 3 bases from J, with 13 bases between. This CDR3 has 14 amino acids. In nucleotides, the CDR3 is TGTGCCAGCAGCCCCAAGGTGGGGGAAGAGACCCAGTACTTC. The encoded protein is CASSPKVGEETQYF.

V gene TRBV7-9 combines with J gene TRBJ2-5; the D call may be TRBD1 or TRBD2 (6 bases each). Germline V gene sequence: CDR1 SEHNR, CDR2 FQNEAQ (reference sequence). The CDR3 covers 15 residues. The germline V and J ends were trimmed by 0 bases and 4 bases, with 12 bases remaining between them. CDR3 in DNA: TGTGCCAGCAGCTTAGCCCTCGGGGGCAGAGAGACCCAGTACTTC. Translated, it gives CASSLALGGRETQYF.

The genes are TRBV7-3 and TRBJ1-2; D ambiguous. Germline CDR1 is SGHTA and CDR2 is FQGTGA. V was shortened by 2 bases and J by 0 bases, with 16 bases between the two germline ends. This CDR3 spans 17 amino acids. In nucleotides, the CDR3 is TGTGCCAGCAGCTTACAAGCCCCCCTAGGAGCTAACTATGGCTACACCTTC. This encodes CASSLQAPLGANYGYTF.

The sample holds one count of this clone. The chain couples TRBV10-3 to TRBJ2-3; D is perhaps TRBD2 (5 bases). Germline CDR1 ENHRY, CDR2 SYGVKD. Trimming pared 3 bases from V and 0 bases from J, leaving 10 bases between. There are 15 residues in the CDR3. CDR3 region: CAISDEGRSTDTQYF. DNA of the CDR3: TGTGCCATCAGTGATGAGGGTCGTAGCACAGATACGCAGTATTTT.

This clone has only one observation. The chain uses TRBV29-1 and TRBJ2-1; D unresolved. CDR1 SQVTM and CDR2 ANQGSEA come from the germline V gene. The V and J ends lost 4 bases and 9 bases respectively, with 13 bases between them. The CDR3 loop spans 12 amino acids. The CDR3 loop reads CSVGRVGSEQFF. Here the CDR3 DNA reads TGCAGCGTTGGACGTGTGGGCAGTGAGCAGTTCTTC.

Concerning this clone itself: Other nucleotide sequences from this sample produce the same CDR3. The V call is TRBV5-4, the J call TRBJ2-5; no definite D call. V lost 0 bases, J lost 7 bases, and 4 bases lay in between. Germline CDR1 is SGHNT and CDR2 is YYREEE (reference sequence). The CDR3 extends over 11 amino acids. The CDR3 DNA reads TGTGCCAGCAGCTTGGGCGGGACCCAGTACTTC. Amino acid sequence: CASSLGGTQYF.

The chain has TRBV9 and TRBJ2-7; possibly TRBD2 for D (6 bases). Trimming removed 1 base at V and 1 base at J, with 12 bases between. Germline lookup yields CDR1 SGDLS and CDR2 YYNGEE. The CDR3 covers 15 residues. The CDR3 region is CASSVFREPSYEQYF. CDR3 DNA: TGTGCCAGCAGCGTATTCCGGGAGCCATCCTACGAGCAGTACTTC.

The J gene is TRBJ2-5, the V gene TRBV11-2; 10 nucleotides line up with TRBD1. The CDR3 loop spans 17 amino acids. The trim removed 3 bases at V and 3 bases at J, leaving 10 bases unmatched. Per germline, CDR1 SGHAT and CDR2 FQNNGV. In DNA form, the CDR3 reads TGTGCCAGCAGCTTCACAGATACGGACAGGGGGAAAGAGACCCAGTACTTC. Translating gives CASSFTDTDRGKETQYF.

The rearrangement uses TRBV19 and TRBJ2-1; D not resolved. The CDR3 is 14 residues long. V was cut by 2 bases and J by 8 bases, with 13 bases left in between. Per germline, CDR1 LNHDA and CDR2 SQIVND (reference sequence). The CDR3 is CASSISGQSDEQFF. The DNA of the CDR3 is TGTGCCAGTAGTATAAGTGGCCAAAGCGATGAGCAGTTCTTC.

The DNA of the CDR3 is TGTGCCAGCAGCTTCCAAGCGGGTACAGATACGCAGTATTTT. Protein product: CASSFQAGTDTQYF. The rearrangement links TRBV7-6 to TRBJ2-3, with D perhaps matching TRBD2 (6 bases). V lost 3 bases to trimming and J lost 3 bases, with 10 bases between them. The CDR3 has 14 amino acids. CDR1 is SGHVS and CDR2 is FNYEAQ in the germline V gene.

The CDR3 reads CASSKSQRYEQYF. CDR3 bases: TGTGCCAGCAGTAAATCCCAGCGGTACGAGCAGTACTTC. This chain connects TRBV27 to TRBJ2-7, with D possibly being TRBD2 (5 bases). The CDR3 covers 13 residues. The V gene lost 5 bases and the J gene lost 4 bases, with 12 bases spanning the gap. Germline-derived CDR1 and CDR2 are MNHEY and SMNVEV (reference sequence).

The rearrangement links TRBV29-1 to TRBJ2-1; D is perhaps TRBD1 (5 bases). Germline loops: CDR1 SQVTM, CDR2 ANQGSEA. Trimming took 1 base from V and 0 from J, leaving 19 bases between them. The CDR3 is 18 amino acids. The CDR3 protein is CSVEAPLGVASSYNEQFF. The CDR3 DNA reads TGCAGCGTTGAAGCGCCCCTAGGGGTGGCAAGCTCCTACAATGAGCAGTTCTTC.

The V gene is TRBV11-2, the J gene TRBJ2-5; no definite D call. The CDR3 spans 15 residues. Between the trimmed V and J ends, which lost 1 base and 5 bases, there was a span of 14 bases. Per germline, CDR1 SGHAT and CDR2 FQNNGV. DNA of the CDR3: TGTGCCAGCAGCTTAGGTCCCCGACCCGGGGAGACCCAGTACTTC. Protein sequence: CASSLGPRPGETQYF.

CDR3 sequence reads: CASSIYEQYF. The DNA of the CDR3 is TGTGCCAGCAGCATCTACGAGCAGTACTTC. The chain couples TRBV21-1 to TRBJ2-7. TRBV21-1 is described as a pseudogene. The CDR3 runs 10 residues.

The genes are TRBV5-6 and TRBJ1-1; no definite D call. Germline CDR1 reads SGHDT; CDR2 reads YYEEEE. The CDR3 has 14 residues. Trimming shortened V by 4 bases and J by 5 bases, and 15 bases separated the two germline ends. This CDR3 is CASSNRLLGTEAFF. The CDR3, as DNA: TGTGCCAGCAGCAACCGACTCCTGGGGACTGAAGCTTTCTTT.

The rearrangement joins TRBV27 to TRBJ2-1, with D perhaps matching TRBD1 or TRBD2 (5 bases each). The CDR3 loop spans 15 amino acids. Trimming cost V 6 bases and J 7 bases, with 19 bases left between them. From germline, CDR1 is MNHEY and CDR2 SMNVEV (reference sequence). The CDR3 sequence: CASSFLGELNNEQFF. CDR3 DNA sequence: TGTGCCAGCAGCTTCCTGGGGGAGTTAAATAATGAGCAGTTCTTC.